One and the same sample provided the 5 T cell receptor beta chains below, sequenced in a study of CD8 T cells in ankylosing spondylitis. Points from the study as a whole: One TCR beta motif, made up of roughly 8 highly homologous variants, appeared characteristic of ankylosing spondylitis blood.

From the 5' RACE reads, TCRdb called clonotypes with MiXCR, one entry per CDR3 protein. The sample has hundreds of thousands of distinct CDR3 sequences, about 12% seen once; the top ten hold less than 0.65%. These receptors are not linked to any known antigen. Sequenced material: blood, either unsorted or a sorted T cell fraction (not recorded which). These receptors came from a male donor with ankylosing spondylitis.

This chain uses TRBV5-1 with TRBJ2-3; D may be TRBD2 (5 bases). Trimming pared 2 bases from V and 2 bases from J, leaving 15 bases between. The CDR3 is 16 amino acids. Looked up from germline, CDR1 is SGHRS and CDR2 is YFSETQ. In DNA, the CDR3 is TGCGCCAGCAGCTTCGGCCGGGAACGGAACACAGATACGCAGTATTTT. Encoded protein: CASSFGRERNTDTQYF.

This clonotype was counted between two and nine times. The CDR3 sequence: CASSLDPQSLYEQYF. CDR3 nucleotide sequence: TGTGCCAGCAGCTTAGATCCACAGAGCCTCTACGAGCAGTACTTC. V is TRBV7-2 and J is TRBJ2-7, with no clear D. CDR1 is SGHTA and CDR2 is FQGNSA in the germline V gene. Deletions cut 1 base from V and 3 bases from J, with 13 bases between. The CDR3 contains 15 residues. The whole variable domain, remainder taken from reference TRBV7-2 and TRBJ2-7, is GAGVSQSPSNKVTEKGKDVELRCDPISGHTALYWYRQSLGQGLEFLIYFQGNSAPDKSGLPSDRFSAERTGGSVSTLTIQRTQQEDSAVYLCASSLDPQSLYEQYFGPGTRLTVT.

This clonotype was seen many times. This sequence joins TRBV7-8 and TRBJ2-7, with no clear D. V lost 5 bases, J lost 4 bases, and 18 bases lay in between. Germline V gene data show CDR1 as SGHVS and CDR2 as FQNEAQ. This CDR3 contains 15 residues. The CDR3 DNA reads TGTGCCAGCAGCCCCTTTTATAGATCCGATTACGAGCAGTACTTC. This sequence encodes CASSPFYRSDYEQYF.

This chain joins TRBV18 and TRBJ1-3; D might be TRBD1 (5 bases). Trimming removed 3 bases at V and 4 bases at J, with 16 bases between. Germline loops: CDR1 KGHSH, CDR2 LQKENI. This CDR3 is 16 amino acids long. CDR3 coding DNA: TGTGCCAGCTCACCCGAACTGGGACGACTCGGAAACACCATATATTTT. This sequence encodes CASSPELGRLGNTIYF.

This clonotype was detected only a few times. The rearrangement joins TRBV3-1 to TRBJ1-5; no clear D. Trimming left V 6 bases short and J 5 bases short, with 11 bases between. CDR3 length: 13 residues. The germline V gene encodes CDR1 LGHDT and CDR2 YNNKEL (reference sequence). The CDR3 protein is CASSYQMDQPQHF. In DNA form, the CDR3 reads TGTGCCAGCAGTTACCAAATGGATCAGCCCCAGCATTTT.